These 10 T cell receptor beta chains originate from one sample sequenced in a study of cytomegalovirus exposure and HLA in healthy donors. The primer mix had 60 Vbeta and 13 Jbeta primers. Produced via immunoSEQ multiplex PCR; TCRdb's table is partial and in-frame only. The data contain 60,000 to 70,000 clones, 65% to 80% of them singletons. Sequencing was done on a sample of PBMCs. The source is a man aged 40-49 years in good health and CMV-seropositive.

J is TRBJ2-7 and V is TRBV11-3; 9 positions match TRBD1. The CDR3 is 13 amino acids. V lost 5 bases and J lost 2; bases outside the gene matches: 1. The germline CDR1 and CDR2 sequences are SGHNT and YENEEA. CDR3 sequence (DNA): TGTGCCAGCAGCGACAGGGGGGCCTACGAGCAGTACTTC. Its translation is CASSDRGAYEQYF. The full variable domain, with the rest looked up from reference TRBV11-3 and TRBJ2-7, is EAGVVQSPRYKIIEKKQPVAFWCNPISGHNTLYWYLQNLGQGPELLIRYENEEAVDDSQLPKDRFSAERLKGVDSTLKIQPAELGDSAVYLCASSDRGAYEQYFGPGTRLTVT.

This chain joins TRBV2 and TRBJ1-5; TRBD1 matches at 8 bases. Trimming cost V 6 bases and J 3 bases; bases outside gene matches: 7. The CDR3 totals 15 residues. Germline assignment: CDR1 SNHLY and CDR2 FYNNEI. CDR3 in DNA: TGTGCCAGCAGGGACCACAGGGGGGCCAATCAGCCCCAGCATTTT. It yields the protein CASRDHRGANQPQHF.

As for this clone: An end of the junction differs from the germline gene, which may be a read error. Other DNA sequences of this sample code for an identical CDR3. This chain uses TRBV6-1 with TRBJ2-2; maybe TRBD1 (5 bases). The length of the CDR3 is 15 residues. Germline assignment: CDR1 MNHNS and CDR2 SASEGT. This CDR3 reads CASSEKAGFIGELFF. Here the CDR3 DNA reads TGCGCCAGCAGTGAGAAGGCAGGGTTTATCGGGGAGCTGTTTTTT.

V and J are TRBV11-2 and TRBJ1-1, with D unclear. CDR1 SGHAT and CDR2 FQNNGV come from the germline V gene. The V end lost 3 bases, the J end lost 5 bases, and 16 bases lay between the germline ends. The CDR3 length is 15 residues. CDR3 loop: CASSFDGIGGTEAFF. CDR3 DNA: TGTGCCAGCAGCTTCGACGGCATAGGAGGGACTGAAGCTTTCTTT.

The chain links TRBV7-8 to TRBJ1-1; D is unclear. The CDR3 is made up of 13 amino acids. The V end lost 1 base, the J end lost 4 bases, and 7 bases lay between the germline ends. In germline, CDR1 is SGHVS, CDR2 FQNEAQ. Here the CDR3 reads CASSLGEVTEAFF. CDR3 sequence (DNA): TGTGCCAGCAGCTTAGGGGAGGTCACTGAAGCTTTCTTT.

The chain employs TRBV30 and TRBJ1-6, with a tentative D call TRBD1 (5 bases). V gave up 5 bases and J gave up 9 bases, with 17 bases separating them. Germline CDR1 is GTSNPN and CDR2 is SVGIG (reference sequence). The CDR3 has 14 residues. This CDR3 reads CAWGLGREGSPLHF. Written as DNA, the CDR3 is TGTGCCTGGGGCCTGGGGCGGGAAGGTTCACCCCTCCACTTT.

This clone was seen only a few times. V gene TRBV7-9 combines with J gene TRBJ1-5, with 9 positions matching TRBD1. The germline V gene has CDR1 SEHNR and CDR2 FQNEAQ (reference sequence). Trimming at V came to 5 bases and at J to 5 bases, leaving 4 bases not matched to a gene. This CDR3 is built from 14 residues. CDR3 residues: CASSPGQGDQPQHF. As DNA, the CDR3 is TGTGCCAGCAGCCCGGGACAGGGCGATCAGCCCCAGCATTTT.

Concerning this clone: A junction boundary mismatches the germline segment, possibly from a read error. The rearrangement uses TRBV7-9 and TRBJ2-2; 12 bases fit TRBD1. Germline-derived CDR1 and CDR2 are SEHNR and FQNEAQ (reference sequence). The CDR3 runs to 16 residues. The CDR3 loop is CSSSFQGQGAAGELFF. The CDR3 coding sequence is TGTTCCAGCAGCTTCCAGGGACAGGGGGCAGCCGGGGAGCTGTTTTTT.

The chain has TRBV7-3 and TRBJ2-1; TRBD2 aligns across 12 bases. CDR1 is SGHTA and CDR2 is FQGTGA in the germline V gene. Trimming removed 5 bases from V and 8 bases from J; junction bases left unmatched: 7. The CDR3 runs to 15 residues. The CDR3 DNA follows: TGTGCCAGCAGCACTAGACTAGCGGGAGTGGATGAGCAGTTCTTC. It translates to CASSTRLAGVDEQFF.

The chain recombines TRBV4-3 with TRBJ1-4; D unclear. The CDR3 length is 13 residues. The V end was cut by 1 base, the J end by 10 bases, with 10 bases between. Germline lookup yields CDR1 LGHNA and CDR2 YSLEER. The CDR3 DNA is TGCGCCAGCAGCCAAGTTTTAGAGGGAAAACTGTTTTTT. It translates to CASSQVLEGKLFF.